This T cell receptor (beta chain) emerged from a study of OX40 agonist ivuxolimab in advanced cancers. The CDR3 extends over 15 amino acids. The germline V gene has CDR1 SGHTA and CDR2 FQGTGA. V was pared by 5 bases and J by 8 bases, with 9 bases of the junction left unmatched. Using immunoSEQ multiplex PCR, the repertoire was profiled, and TCRdb retains in-frame clones only, with some absent. The sample contains about 89,000 clones, 93% of which appear only once. The TCR sequence derives from an adult with an advanced solid tumor such as melanoma, head and neck, liver or kidney cancer. The material was CD4+ or CD8+ T cells sorted from blood, obtained in a trial of the OX40 agonist ivuxolimab. The rearrangement uses TRBV7-3 and TRBJ1-6, with 7 bases identical to TRBD1. CDR3 loop: CASSLQGPGDSPLHF. CDR3 coding DNA: TGTGCCAGCAGCCTACAGGGGCCCGGGGATTCACCCCTCCACTTT. The variable domain in full, completed from reference TRBV7-3 and TRBJ1-6, reads GAGVSQTPSNKVTEKGKYVELRCDPISGHTALYWYRQSLGQGPEFLIYFQGTGAADDSGLPNDRFFAVRPEGSVSTLKIQRTERGDSAVYLCASSLQGPGDSPLHFGNGTRLTVT.